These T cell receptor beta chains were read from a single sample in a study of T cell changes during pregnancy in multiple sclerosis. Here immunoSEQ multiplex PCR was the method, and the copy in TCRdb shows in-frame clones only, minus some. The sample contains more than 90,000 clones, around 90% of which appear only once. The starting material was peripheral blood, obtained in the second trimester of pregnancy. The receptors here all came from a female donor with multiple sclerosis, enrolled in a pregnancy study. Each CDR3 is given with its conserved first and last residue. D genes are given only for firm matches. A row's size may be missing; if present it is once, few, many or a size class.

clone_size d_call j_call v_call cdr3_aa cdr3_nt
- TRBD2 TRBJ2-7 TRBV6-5 CASSRSGSAYEQYF TGTGCCAGCAGTCGTAGCGGGAGCGCCTACGAGCAGTACTTC
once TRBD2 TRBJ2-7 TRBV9 CASSESGTSYEQYF TGTGCCAGCAGCGAGAGCGGGACCTCCTACGAGCAGTACTTC
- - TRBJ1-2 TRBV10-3 CAISELQDYGYTF TGTGCCATCAGTGAGTTACAGGATTATGGCTACACCTTC
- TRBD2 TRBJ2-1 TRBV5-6 CASSLRGGGEQFF TGTGCCAGCAGCTTGAGGGGCGGGGGTGAGCAGTTCTTC
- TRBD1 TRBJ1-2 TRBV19 CASSIGTGYGYTF TGTGCCAGTAGTATAGGGACAGGGTATGGCTACACCTTC
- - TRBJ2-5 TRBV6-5 CASSSPGRGQETQYF TGTGCCAGCAGCTCTCCAGGACGGGGTCAAGAGACCCAGTACTTC
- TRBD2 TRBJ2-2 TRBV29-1 CSVTSGRGSTGELFF TGCAGCGTTACCAGCGGGAGGGGCAGCACCGGGGAGCTGTTTTTT
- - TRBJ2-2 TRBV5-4 CASSLGGGDRELFF TGTGCCAGCAGCTTGGGAGGGGGTGACCGGGAGCTGTTTTTT
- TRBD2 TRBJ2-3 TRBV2 CASGRDGDTQYF TGTGCCAGCGGGAGGGATGGGGATACGCAGTATTTT
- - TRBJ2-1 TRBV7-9 CASSFRKRSYNEQFF TGTGCCAGCAGCTTTAGAAAACGTTCCTACAATGAGCAGTTCTTC
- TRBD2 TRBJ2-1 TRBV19 CASSILAGGHEQFF TGTGCCAGTAGTATTCTAGCGGGAGGGCATGAGCAGTTCTTC